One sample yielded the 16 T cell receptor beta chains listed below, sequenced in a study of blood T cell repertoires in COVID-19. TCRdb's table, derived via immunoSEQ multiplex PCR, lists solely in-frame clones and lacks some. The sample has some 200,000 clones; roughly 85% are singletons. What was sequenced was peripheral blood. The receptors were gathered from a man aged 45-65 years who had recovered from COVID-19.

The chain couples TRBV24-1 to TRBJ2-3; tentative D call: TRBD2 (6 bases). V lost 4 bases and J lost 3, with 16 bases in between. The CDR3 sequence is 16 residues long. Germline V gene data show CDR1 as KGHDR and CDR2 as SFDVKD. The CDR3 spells CATSEPSVAGTDTQYF. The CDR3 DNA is TGTGCCACCAGTGAGCCGTCAGTGGCGGGGACAGATACGCAGTATTTT.

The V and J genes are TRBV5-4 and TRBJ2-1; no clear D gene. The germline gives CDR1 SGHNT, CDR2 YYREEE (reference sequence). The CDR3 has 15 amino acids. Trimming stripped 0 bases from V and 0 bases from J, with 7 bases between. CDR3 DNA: TGTGCCAGCAGCTTGGGTACGAGCTCCTACAATGAGCAGTTCTTC. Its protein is CASSLGTSSYNEQFF.

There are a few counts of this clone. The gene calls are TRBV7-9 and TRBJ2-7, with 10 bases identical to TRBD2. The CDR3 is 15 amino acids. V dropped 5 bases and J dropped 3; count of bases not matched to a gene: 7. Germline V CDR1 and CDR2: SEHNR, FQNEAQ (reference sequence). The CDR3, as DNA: TGTGCCAGCAGCCTCGGTTCTAGCGGGAGCTACGAGCAGTACTTC. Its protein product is CASSLGSSGSYEQYF.

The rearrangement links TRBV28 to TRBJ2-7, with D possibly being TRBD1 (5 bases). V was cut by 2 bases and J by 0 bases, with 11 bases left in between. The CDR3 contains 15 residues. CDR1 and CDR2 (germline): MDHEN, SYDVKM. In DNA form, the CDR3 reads TGTGCCAGCAGTTTAGGCAGGGCCCGCTCCTACGAGCAGTACTTC. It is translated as CASSLGRARSYEQYF. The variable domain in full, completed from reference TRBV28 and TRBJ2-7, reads DVKVTQSSRYLVKRTGEKVFLECVQDMDHENMFWYRQDPGLGLRLIYFSYDVKMKEKGDIPEGYSVSREKKERFSLILESASTNQTSMYLCASSLGRARSYEQYFGPGTRLTVT.

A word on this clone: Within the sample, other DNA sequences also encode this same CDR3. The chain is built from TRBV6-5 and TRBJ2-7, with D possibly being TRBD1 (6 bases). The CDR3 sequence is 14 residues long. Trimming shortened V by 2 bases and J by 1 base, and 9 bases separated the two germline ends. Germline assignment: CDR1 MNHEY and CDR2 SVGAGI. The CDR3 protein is CASSYGGGSYEQYF. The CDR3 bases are TGTGCCAGCAGTTACGGGGGCGGTTCCTACGAGCAGTACTTC.

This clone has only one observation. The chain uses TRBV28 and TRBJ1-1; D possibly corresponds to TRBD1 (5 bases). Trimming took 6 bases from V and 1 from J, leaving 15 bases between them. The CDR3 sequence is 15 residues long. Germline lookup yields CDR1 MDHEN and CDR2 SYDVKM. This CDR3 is CASRPGLWRNTEAFF. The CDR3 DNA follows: TGTGCCAGCAGGCCGGGACTTTGGAGGAACACTGAAGCTTTCTTT.

The CDR3 DNA reads TGTGCCAGCAGTCGTGACTCTCGCTATGGCTACACCTTC. It specifies CASSRDSRYGYTF. V gene TRBV28 combines with J gene TRBJ1-2, with D unclear. V was clipped by 5 bases and J by 4 bases, with 11 bases between them. The CDR3 is made up of 13 amino acids. The V gene's germline CDR1 is MDHEN and CDR2 SYDVKM.

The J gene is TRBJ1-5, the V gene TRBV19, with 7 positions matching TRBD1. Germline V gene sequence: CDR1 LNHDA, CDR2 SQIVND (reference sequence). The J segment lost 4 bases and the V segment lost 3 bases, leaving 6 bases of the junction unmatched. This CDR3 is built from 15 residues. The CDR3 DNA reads TGTGCCAGTAGTATTAACAGGGGCGCAAATCAGCCCCAGCATTTT. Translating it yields CASSINRGANQPQHF.

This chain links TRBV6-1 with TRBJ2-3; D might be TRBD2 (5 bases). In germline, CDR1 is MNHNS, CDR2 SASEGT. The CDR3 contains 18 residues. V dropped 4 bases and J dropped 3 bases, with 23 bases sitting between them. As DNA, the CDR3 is TGTGCCAGCAGTGGGACTCACGTCAGGTCCTCCGCGACAGATACGCAGTATTTT. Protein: CASSGTHVRSSATDTQYF.

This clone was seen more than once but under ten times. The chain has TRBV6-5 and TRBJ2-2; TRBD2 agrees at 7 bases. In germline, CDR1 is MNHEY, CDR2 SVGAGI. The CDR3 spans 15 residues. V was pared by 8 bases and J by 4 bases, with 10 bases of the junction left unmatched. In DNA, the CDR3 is TGTGCCAGCGAGCGGGCGGGAGTGGGCACCGGGGAGCTGTTTTTT. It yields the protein CASERAGVGTGELFF.

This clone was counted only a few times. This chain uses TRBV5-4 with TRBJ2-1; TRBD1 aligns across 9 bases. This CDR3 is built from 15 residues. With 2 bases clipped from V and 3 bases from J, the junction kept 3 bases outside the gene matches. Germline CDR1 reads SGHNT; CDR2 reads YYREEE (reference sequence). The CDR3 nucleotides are TGTGCCAGCAGCTTCGCGGGACAGGGCTACAATGAGCAGTTCTTC. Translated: CASSFAGQGYNEQFF.

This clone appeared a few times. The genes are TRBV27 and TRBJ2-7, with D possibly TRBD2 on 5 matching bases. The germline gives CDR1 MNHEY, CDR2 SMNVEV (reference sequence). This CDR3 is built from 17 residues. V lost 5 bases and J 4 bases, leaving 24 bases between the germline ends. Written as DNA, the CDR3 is TGTGCCAGCAGTGCCATAGGGAACGGGAAGACCCCTTACGAGCAGTACTTC. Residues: CASSAIGNGKTPYEQYF.

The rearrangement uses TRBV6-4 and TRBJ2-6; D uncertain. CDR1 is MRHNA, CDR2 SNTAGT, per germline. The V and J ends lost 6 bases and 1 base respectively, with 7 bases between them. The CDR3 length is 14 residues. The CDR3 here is CASSAQSGANVLTF. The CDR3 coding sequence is TGTGCCAGCAGCGCCCAGTCTGGGGCCAACGTCCTGACTTTC.

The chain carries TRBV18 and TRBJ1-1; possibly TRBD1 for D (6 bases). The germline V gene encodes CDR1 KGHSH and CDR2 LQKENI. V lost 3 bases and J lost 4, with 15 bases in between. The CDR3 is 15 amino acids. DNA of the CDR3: TGTGCCAGCTCACCTAGGGGGTTGAAAGGCACTGAAGCTTTCTTT. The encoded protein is CASSPRGLKGTEAFF.

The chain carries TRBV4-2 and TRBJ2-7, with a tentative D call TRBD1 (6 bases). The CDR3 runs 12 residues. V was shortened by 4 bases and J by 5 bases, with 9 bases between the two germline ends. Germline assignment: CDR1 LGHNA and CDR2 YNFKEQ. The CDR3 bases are TGTGCCAGCAGCCGGACAGTCGACGAGCAGTACTTC. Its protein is CASSRTVDEQYF.

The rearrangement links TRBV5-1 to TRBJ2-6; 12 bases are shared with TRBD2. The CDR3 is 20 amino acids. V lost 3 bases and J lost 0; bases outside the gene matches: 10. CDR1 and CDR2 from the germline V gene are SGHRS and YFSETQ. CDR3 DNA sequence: TGCGCCAGCAGCTGGATGTTAGGACTAGCGGGGAGCTCTGGGGCCAACGTCCTGACTTTC. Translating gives CASSWMLGLAGSSGANVLTF. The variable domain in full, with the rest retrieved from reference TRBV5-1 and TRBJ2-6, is KAGVTQTPRYLIKTRGQQVTLSCSPISGHRSVSWYQQTPGQGLQFLFEYFSETQRNKGNFPGRFSGRQFSNSRSEMNVSTLELGDSALYLCASSWMLGLAGSSGANVLTFGAGSRLTVL.